Presented here are 23 T cell receptor beta chains from one specimen sequenced in a study of blood T cell repertoires in COVID-19. The repertoire was sequenced with immunoSEQ multiplex PCR; TCRdb's copy has only in-frame clones and lacks some. The sample lists about 68,000 clones, around 85% seen once, with about 10% in the top ten. Material for sequencing was peripheral blood. These receptors originate from a woman between 45 and 60 years old with acute or convalescent COVID-19.

The V and J genes are TRBV7-2 and TRBJ1-5, with D possibly being TRBD1 (5 bases). The CDR3 extends over 15 amino acids. CDR1 is SGHTA and CDR2 is FQGNSA in the germline V gene. Trimming cost V 1 base and J 3 bases, with 10 bases left between them. Written as DNA, the CDR3 is TGTGCCAGCAGCTTAGAGGCGGGGACCAATCAGCCCCAGCATTTT. The encoded protein is CASSLEAGTNQPQHF.

This chain links TRBV3-1 (or the pseudogene TRBV3-2) with TRBJ2-7; TRBD2 is a possible D gene (6 bases). The CDR3 consists of 14 residues. V shed 3 bases and J shed 0 bases, with 9 bases lying between them. Germline V gives CDR1 LGHDT, CDR2 YNNKEL (reference sequence). For the CDR3, the DNA is TGTGCCAGCAGCCACGGAGGGAGCTCCTACGAGCAGTACTTC. Its translation: CASSHGGSSYEQYF.

The chain uses TRBV2 and TRBJ2-3; 10 bases fit TRBD2. The CDR3 has 17 residues. J lost 1 base, V lost 5 bases, and 9 bases had no gene match. Germline CDR1 is SNHLY and CDR2 is FYNNEI. The CDR3: CASSYLPSGGRTDTQYF. The CDR3 DNA sequence: TGTGCCAGCAGTTACCTTCCTAGCGGGGGACGCACAGATACGCAGTATTTT.

The V call is TRBV27, the J call TRBJ2-6, with TRBD1 as a possible D gene (5 bases). CDR1 is MNHEY and CDR2 is SMNVEV in the germline V gene (reference sequence). There are 15 residues in the CDR3. Trimming took 3 bases from V and 4 from J, leaving 10 bases between them. Here the CDR3 DNA reads TGTGCCAGCAGTTTTACAGGCCAAGGGGCCAACGTCCTGACTTTC. It translates to CASSFTGQGANVLTF.

This chain uses TRBV27 with TRBJ1-1, with 7 bases matching TRBD1. The CDR3 loop spans 14 amino acids. Per germline, CDR1 MNHEY and CDR2 SMNVEV (reference sequence). V lost 6 bases to trimming and J lost 6 bases; unmatched junction nucleotides: 10. CDR3 sequence (DNA): TGTGCCAGCAGACGAACTCCGGGACAGCCTGAAGCTTTCTTT. It translates to CASRRTPGQPEAFF.

This chain links TRBV7-8 with TRBJ2-7; D is ambiguous. Per the germline V gene, CDR1 is SGHVS and CDR2 is FQNEAQ. Trimming shortened V by 6 bases and J by 0 bases, and 15 bases separated the two germline ends. The CDR3 is made up of 15 amino acids. CDR3 sequence: CASSSRGGSSYEQYF. The DNA of the CDR3 is TGTGCCAGCAGTTCCCGAGGCGGCAGCTCCTACGAGCAGTACTTC.

This clone came up a few times. The chain employs TRBV6-5 and TRBJ2-2, with 15 positions matching TRBD2. Germline V gene data show CDR1 as MNHEY and CDR2 as SVGAGI. V dropped 5 bases and J dropped 13; count of bases not matched to a gene: 5. The CDR3 contains 14 residues. The CDR3 nucleotides read TGTGCCAGCAGTACAGGGACTAGCGGGGGGCCGCTGTTTTTT. It encodes CASSTGTSGGPLFF.

This clone was seen repeatedly, ten times or more. The sample holds other DNA sequences that translate to the same CDR3. The rearrangement uses TRBV6-6 and TRBJ1-5, with D unresolved. Per the germline V gene, CDR1 is MNHNY and CDR2 is SVGAGI (reference sequence). V was cut by 0 bases and J by 1 base, with 4 bases left in between. The CDR3 sequence is 14 residues long. The DNA for the CDR3 is TGTGCCAGCAGTTACTCGGAGAGCAATCAGCCCCAGCATTTT. Translated, it gives CASSYSESNQPQHF.

This chain links TRBV4-1 with TRBJ1-1; the match to TRBD1 covers 7 bases. J lost 2 bases, V lost 1 base, and 10 bases had no gene match. The CDR3 is 17 residues long. Germline values: CDR1 MGHRA, CDR2 YSYEKL. For the CDR3, the DNA is TGCGCCAGCAGCCAAGCAAATTTCGGGACAGCTAACACTGAAGCTTTCTTT. Translation: CASSQANFGTANTEAFF.

J is TRBJ2-7 and V is TRBV11-2; D unclear. Trimming took 4 bases from V and 6 from J, leaving 7 bases between them. This CDR3 is built from 11 residues. Germline V CDR1 and CDR2: SGHAT, FQNNGV. Here the CDR3 reads CASSSTREQYF. The CDR3 DNA is TGTGCCAGCAGCTCCACACGCGAGCAGTACTTC.

There are a few counts of this clone. The chain couples TRBV6-2 or TRBV6-3 to TRBJ1-1; 7 nucleotides agree with TRBD1. The length of the CDR3 is 14 residues. The germline gives CDR1 MNHEY, CDR2 SVGEGT. The junction had 3 bases not matched to a gene; V was cut back by 5 bases and J by 0 bases. CDR3 loop: CASSRQGMNTEAFF. The DNA for the CDR3 is TGTGCCAGCAGTCGACAGGGCATGAACACTGAAGCTTTCTTT.

CDR3 protein: CASSSMTGSQEQFF. The CDR3 bases are TGTGCCAGCAGTTCAATGACAGGGAGTCAAGAGCAGTTCTTC. This chain joins TRBV7-3 and TRBJ2-1; 7 bases agree with TRBD1. V lost 6 bases to trimming and J lost 10 bases; unmatched junction nucleotides: 12. Germline V gene data show CDR1 as SGHTA and CDR2 as FQGTGA. CDR3 length equals 14 residues.

This clone was seen a few times. The chain employs TRBV18 and TRBJ1-2; 9 bases agree with TRBD1. Germline-derived CDR1 and CDR2 are KGHSH and LQKENI. Unmatched junction bases numbered 7, after V lost 4 bases and J lost 4 bases. The CDR3 contains 15 residues. CDR3 region: CASSLDRGQGYGYTF. The DNA for the CDR3 is TGTGCCAGCTCACTCGACAGGGGACAGGGCTATGGCTACACCTTC.

This clone was recorded a few times. This sequence joins TRBV20-1 and TRBJ2-3; 12 nucleotides line up with TRBD2. With 3 bases clipped from V and 0 bases from J, the junction kept 4 bases outside the gene matches. The CDR3 totals 16 residues. Per the germline V gene, CDR1 is DFQATT and CDR2 is SNEGSKA (reference sequence). The chain's CDR3 is CSASGGLAGSTDTQYF. CDR3 nucleotide sequence: TGCAGTGCTAGTGGCGGACTAGCGGGGAGCACAGATACGCAGTATTTT.

In this sample, this clone turned up once. This chain uses TRBV2 with TRBJ2-1, with 11 bases that match TRBD2. The germline V gene has CDR1 SNHLY and CDR2 FYNNEI. V was pared by 0 bases and J by 7 bases, with 8 bases of the junction left unmatched. CDR3 size: 17 residues. CDR3 bases: TGTGCCAGCAGTGAAGCGCTGGGTAGCGGGAGGGGTAATGAGCAGTTCTTC. It is translated as CASSEALGSGRGNEQFF.

The chain recombines TRBV21-1 with TRBJ2-1; the DNA was not used to check the table's D call, TRBD2. TRBV21-1 is reported as a pseudogene. The CDR3 spans 16 residues. CDR3 in amino acids: CASSPRRTSGGNEQFF. The CDR3 DNA reads as TGTGCCAGCAGCCCTCGAAGGACTAGCGGGGGGAATGAGCAGTTCTTC.

The chain uses TRBV5-5 and TRBJ2-1, with 7 bases fitting TRBD2. Trimming cost V 4 bases and J 2 bases; bases outside gene matches: 9. Germline-derived CDR1 and CDR2 are SGHKS and YYEKEE (reference sequence). This CDR3 region has 16 residues. Here the CDR3 reads CASSPSPAGAYNEQFF. CDR3 in DNA: TGTGCCAGCAGCCCCTCCCCGGCGGGGGCCTACAATGAGCAGTTCTTC.

V gene TRBV7-3 combines with J gene TRBJ2-1; possibly TRBD2 for D (7 bases). V was clipped by 2 bases and J by 7 bases, with 15 bases between them. This CDR3 region has 15 residues. The germline CDR1 and CDR2 sequences are SGHTA and FQGTGA. The DNA for the CDR3 is TGTGCCAGCAGCTTATGGGGGGGCGATAGGAATGAGCAGTTCTTC. This encodes CASSLWGGDRNEQFF.

The genes are TRBV5-1 and TRBJ1-1; D unclear. Germline-derived CDR1 and CDR2 are SGHRS and YFSETQ. The CDR3 is made up of 13 amino acids. Between the trimmed V and J ends, which lost 4 bases and 4 bases, there was a span of 11 bases. In DNA, the CDR3 is TGCGCCAGCAGCCCCCGAGAGGGCACTGAAGCTTTCTTT. Protein: CASSPREGTEAFF.

The chain recombines TRBV7-2 with TRBJ1-6; a weak D match, TRBD1 (6 bases). Trimming stripped 5 bases from V and 7 bases from J, with 12 bases between. This CDR3 comprises 14 residues. Germline V gene data show CDR1 as SGHTA and CDR2 as FQGNSA. In nucleotides, the CDR3 is TGTGCCAGCAGCCCCACAGGGTGGAATTCACCCCTCCACTTT. This codes for CASSPTGWNSPLHF.

The DNA for the CDR3 is TGCGCCACCAGACTAGCGGGAGCTCACGAGCAGTACTTC. Translated: CATRLAGAHEQYF. The J gene is TRBJ2-7, the V gene TRBV10-2, with TRBD2 matching 12 bases. The CDR3 is 13 amino acids. V was clipped by 10 bases and J by 5 bases; unmatched bases: 6. Germline V gives CDR1 WSHSY, CDR2 SAAADI.

This chain joins TRBV7-2 and TRBJ1-2; D remains ambiguous. V was pared by 1 base and J by 8 bases, with 14 bases between. The length of the CDR3 is 14 residues. Per the germline V gene, CDR1 is SGHTA and CDR2 is FQGNSA. CDR3 in amino acids: CASSLDPGFSGYTF. CDR3 nucleotide sequence: TGTGCCAGCAGCTTAGATCCGGGATTCTCGGGCTACACCTTC.

The chain couples TRBV1 to TRBJ1-4. TRBV1 is a listed pseudogene. The CDR3 covers 15 residues. The CDR3, as DNA: TGCACCAGCAGCCACCGGCGGCGGATTAATGAAAAACTGTTTTTT. Amino acid sequence: CTSSHRRRINEKLFF.